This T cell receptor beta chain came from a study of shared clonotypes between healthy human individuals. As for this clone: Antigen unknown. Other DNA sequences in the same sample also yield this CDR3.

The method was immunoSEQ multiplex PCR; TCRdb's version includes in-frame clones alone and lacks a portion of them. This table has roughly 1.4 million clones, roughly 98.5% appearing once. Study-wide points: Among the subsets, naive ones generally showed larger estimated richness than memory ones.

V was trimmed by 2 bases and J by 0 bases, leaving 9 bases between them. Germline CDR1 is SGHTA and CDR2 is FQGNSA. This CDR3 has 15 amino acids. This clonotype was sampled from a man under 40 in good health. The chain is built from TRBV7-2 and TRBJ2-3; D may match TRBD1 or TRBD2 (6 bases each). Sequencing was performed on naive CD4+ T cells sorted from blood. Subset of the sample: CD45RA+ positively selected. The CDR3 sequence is CASSLRGPSTDTQYF. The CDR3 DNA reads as TGTGCCAGCAGCTTACGGGGGCCGAGCACAGATACGCAGTATTTT.